This paragraph covers one T cell receptor (beta chain) sequence. Compared with germline, one end of the junction differs, possibly owing to a read error. The sample comes from a study of blood T cell repertoires in COVID-19. Study at large: Nucleic acid was either cDNA or gDNA, and it came from T cells, B-cell-depleted T cells, or PBMCs.

Authors' data handling: By means of reference gene primer amplification, nucleated cell counts were estimated. Only in-frame clones appear in the TCRdb table, and some are missing; sequencing was by immunoSEQ multiplex PCR. V, J and clone size are those of that table, while D and trimming were read from the DNA. The profile covers roughly 300,000 clones, with approximately 90% appearing a single time and 3.5% to 4.5% taken by the ten largest. Self-reported history from a screening survey and questionnaire set each donor's cohort. Recovered Cohort 3 donors showed two negative PCRs, clearance, or symptom resolution. The specimen was PBMCs or T cells enriched from blood (not recorded which). This TCR was recovered from a man aged 25 to 45 who had recovered from COVID-19.

CDR3 coding DNA: TGCGCCAGCAGCTTGCTCCCCGGGACAGGAACCTTC. This sequence encodes CASSLLPGTGTF. This chain uses TRBV5-1 with TRBJ2-7, with TRBD1 matching 8 bases. This CDR3 has 12 amino acids. Germline CDR1 is SGHRS and CDR2 is YFSETQ.